This T cell receptor beta chain comes out of a study of OX40 agonist ivuxolimab in advanced cancers. Study summary: Patients in the trial were receiving intravenous ivuxolimab every 2 weeks, at doses of 0.01 to 10 mg/kg. General observations from the study: Certain nonresponders likewise exhibited a low normalized T-cell clonal expansion. Clonal expansion by week 6 occurred in CD4+ and CD8+ blood T cells (at 0.1 to 3.0 mg/kg). The investigators did not determine what antigen specificity the expanded peripheral T cells had.

Some clones are missing from TCRdb's copy, which holds only in-frame ones; the method was immunoSEQ multiplex PCR. The sample yields some 52,000 clones, 86% seen once. After removal of 6 bases from V and 8 bases from J, the junction contained 13 bases not matched to a gene. The germline V gene encodes CDR1 SQVTM and CDR2 ANQGSEA. This CDR3 contains 14 residues. Points on this clone: Antigen: not known.

The material sequenced was CD4+ or CD8+ T cells sorted from blood, taken in a trial of the OX40 agonist ivuxolimab. This clonotype was obtained from an adult with an advanced solid tumor such as melanoma, head and neck, liver or kidney cancer. The chain links TRBV29-1 to TRBJ1-2, with 9 bases that match TRBD1. CDR3 coding DNA: TGCAGCGTCGGACAGGGGTTCGGTTTGAGAGGCTACACCTTC. Residues: CSVGQGFGLRGYTF.